The clone carrying this T cell receptor (beta chain) was detected a few times. Its antigen is unidentified. Trimming shortened V by 7 bases and J by 2 bases, and 15 bases separated the two germline ends. This CDR3 contains 14 residues. Germline V gene lookup returns CDR1 SNHLY and CDR2 FYNNEI. The data belong to a study of T cell responses to AZD1222 COVID-19 vaccine. Study-level findings and limits: Sampling captured repertoires only after the peak T cell response.

Sequencing was performed with immunoSEQ multiplex PCR; in TCRdb, only in-frame clones are kept and a portion is missing. The sample has approximately 65,000 clones; around 83% are singletons. This sample comprised peripheral blood, obtained on day 0 of AZD1222 vaccination. This chain connects TRBV2 to TRBJ2-7, with D possibly TRBD2 on 5 matching bases. This clonotype was obtained from an adult in good health. CDR3 amino acids: CASTRRQQTYEQYF. The CDR3 DNA reads TGTGCCAGCACTCGGAGGCAGCAAACCTACGAGCAGTACTTC.